This TCR beta chain was documented in a study of blood T cell repertoires in COVID-19. CDR3 length: 15 residues. Germline assignment: CDR1 MNHEY and CDR2 SMNVEV (reference sequence). The trim removed 2 bases at V and 2 bases at J, leaving 3 bases unmatched. Per the study methods: Amplification from reference gene primers served as the basis for estimated nucleated cell counts. The data were produced by immunoSEQ multiplex PCR, yet TCRdb's version contains in-frame clones alone and is incomplete. Clone size and V and J calls were adopted from that table, with D and trimming inferred from the DNA. Of hundreds of thousands of clones listed, around four fifths are singletons.

The source material was peripheral blood. This chain connects TRBV27 to TRBJ2-7; 10 bases match TRBD2. This receptor was taken from a woman in her forties or fifties with active or convalescent COVID-19. The CDR3 region has the DNA TGTGCCAGCAGTTTACTAGCGGGAGCTACCTACGAGCAGTACTTC. This codes for CASSLLAGATYEQYF.